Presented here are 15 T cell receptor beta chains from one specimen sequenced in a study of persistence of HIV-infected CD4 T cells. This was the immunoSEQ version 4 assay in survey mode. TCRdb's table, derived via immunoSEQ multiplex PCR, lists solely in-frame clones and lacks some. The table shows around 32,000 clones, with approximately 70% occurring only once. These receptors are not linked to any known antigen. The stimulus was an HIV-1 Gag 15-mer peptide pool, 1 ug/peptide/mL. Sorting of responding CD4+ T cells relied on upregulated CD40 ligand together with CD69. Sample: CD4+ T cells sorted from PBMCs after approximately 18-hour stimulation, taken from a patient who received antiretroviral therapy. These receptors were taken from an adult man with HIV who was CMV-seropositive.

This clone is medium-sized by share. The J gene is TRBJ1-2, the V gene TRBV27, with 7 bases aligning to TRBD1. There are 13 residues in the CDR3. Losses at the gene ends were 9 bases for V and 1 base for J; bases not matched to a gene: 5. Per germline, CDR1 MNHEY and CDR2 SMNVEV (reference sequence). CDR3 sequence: CASGTANNYGYTF. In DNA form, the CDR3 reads TGTGCCAGTGGGACAGCAAATAACTATGGCTACACCTTC.

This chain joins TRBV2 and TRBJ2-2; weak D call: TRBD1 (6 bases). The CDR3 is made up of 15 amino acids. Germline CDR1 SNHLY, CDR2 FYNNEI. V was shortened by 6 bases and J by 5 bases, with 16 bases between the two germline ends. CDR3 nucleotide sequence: TGTGCCAGCAGACTCCTATTGACAGGAACCGGGGAGCTGTTTTTT. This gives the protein CASRLLLTGTGELFF.

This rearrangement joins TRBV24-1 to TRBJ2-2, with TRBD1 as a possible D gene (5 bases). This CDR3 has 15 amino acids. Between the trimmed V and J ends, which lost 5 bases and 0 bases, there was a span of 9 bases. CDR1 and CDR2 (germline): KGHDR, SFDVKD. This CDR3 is CATSGAGPNTGELFF. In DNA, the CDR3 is TGTGCCACCAGTGGGGCAGGGCCGAACACCGGGGAGCTGTTTTTT.

The CDR3, as DNA: TGTGCCAGCAGCCCTACAGGGGGCGGAGGCAATGAGCAGTTCTTC. It codes for CASSPTGGGGNEQFF. V is TRBV5-8 and J is TRBJ2-1, with TRBD1 matching 9 bases. The germline CDR1 and CDR2 sequences are SGHTS and YDEGEE. V shed 4 bases and J 6 bases; nucleotides not matched to a gene: 8. This CDR3 is 15 amino acids long. The full variable domain, rest sourced from reference TRBV5-8 and TRBJ2-1, is EAGVTQSPTHLIKTRGQQATLRCSPISGHTSVYWYQQALGLGLQFLLWYDEGEERNRGNFPPRFSGRQFPNYSSELNVNALELEDSALYLCASSPTGGGGNEQFFGPGTRLTVL.

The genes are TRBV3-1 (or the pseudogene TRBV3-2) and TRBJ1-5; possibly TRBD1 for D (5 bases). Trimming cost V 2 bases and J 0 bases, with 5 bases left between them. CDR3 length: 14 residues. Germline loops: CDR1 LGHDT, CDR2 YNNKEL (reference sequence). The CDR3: CASSQQGSNQPQHF. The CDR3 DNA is TGTGCCAGCAGCCAACAGGGTAGCAATCAGCCCCAGCATTTT.

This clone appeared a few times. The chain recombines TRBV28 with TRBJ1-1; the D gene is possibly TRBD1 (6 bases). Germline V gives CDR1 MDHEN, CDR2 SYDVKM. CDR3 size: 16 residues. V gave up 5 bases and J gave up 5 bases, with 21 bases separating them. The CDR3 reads CASSRPPGQGRTEAFF. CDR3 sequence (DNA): TGTGCCAGCAGTCGTCCCCCGGGACAAGGGAGGACTGAAGCTTTCTTT.

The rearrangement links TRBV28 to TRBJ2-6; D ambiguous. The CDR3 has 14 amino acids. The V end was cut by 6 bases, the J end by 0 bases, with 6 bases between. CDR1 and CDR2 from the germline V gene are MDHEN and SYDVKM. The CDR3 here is CASRRISGANVLTF. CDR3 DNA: TGTGCCAGCAGAAGGATCTCTGGGGCCAACGTCCTGACTTTC. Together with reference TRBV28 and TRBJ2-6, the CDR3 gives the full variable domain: DVKVTQSSRYLVKRTGEKVFLECVQDMDHENMFWYRQDPGLGLRLIYFSYDVKMKEKGDIPEGYSVSREKKERFSLILESASTNQTSMYLCASRRISGANVLTFGAGSRLTVL.

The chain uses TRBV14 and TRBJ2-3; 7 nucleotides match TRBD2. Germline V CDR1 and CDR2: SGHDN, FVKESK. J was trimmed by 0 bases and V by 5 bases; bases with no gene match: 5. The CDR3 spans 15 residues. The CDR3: CASSSWRGSTDTQYF. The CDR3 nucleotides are TGTGCCAGCAGCTCTTGGCGGGGGAGCACAGATACGCAGTATTTT.

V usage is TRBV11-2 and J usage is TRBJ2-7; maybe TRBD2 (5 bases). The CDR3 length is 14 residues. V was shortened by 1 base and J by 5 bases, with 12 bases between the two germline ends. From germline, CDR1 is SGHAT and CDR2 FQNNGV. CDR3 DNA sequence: TGTGCCAGCAGCTTAGTTAGACTACCGAACGAGCAGTACTTC. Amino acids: CASSLVRLPNEQYF.

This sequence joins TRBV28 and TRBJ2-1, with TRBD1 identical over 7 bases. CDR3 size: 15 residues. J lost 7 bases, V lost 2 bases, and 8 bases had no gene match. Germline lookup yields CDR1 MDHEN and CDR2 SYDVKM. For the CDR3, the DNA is TGTGCCAGCAGTTTAGGTGCAGGGGGTTCAAATGAGCAGTTCTTC. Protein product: CASSLGAGGSNEQFF.

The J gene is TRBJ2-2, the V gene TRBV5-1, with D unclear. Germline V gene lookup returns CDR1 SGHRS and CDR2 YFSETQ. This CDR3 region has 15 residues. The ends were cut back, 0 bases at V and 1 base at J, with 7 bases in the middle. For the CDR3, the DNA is TGCGCCAGCAGCTTGGCCAGCCGGAACACCGGGGAGCTGTTTTTT. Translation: CASSLASRNTGELFF.

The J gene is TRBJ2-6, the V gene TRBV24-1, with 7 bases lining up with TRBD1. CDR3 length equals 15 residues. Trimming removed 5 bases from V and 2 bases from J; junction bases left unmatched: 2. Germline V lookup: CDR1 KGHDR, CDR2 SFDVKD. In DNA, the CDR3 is TGTGCCACCAGTGGAGGGGGCGCTGGGGCCAACGTCCTGACTTTC. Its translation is CATSGGGAGANVLTF.

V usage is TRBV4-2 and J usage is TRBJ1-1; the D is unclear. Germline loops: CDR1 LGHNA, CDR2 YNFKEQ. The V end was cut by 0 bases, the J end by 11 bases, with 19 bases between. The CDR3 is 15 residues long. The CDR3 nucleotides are TGTGCCAGCAGCCAAGACCCGGGCCCCACCATTAAGGCTTTCTTT. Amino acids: CASSQDPGPTIKAFF.

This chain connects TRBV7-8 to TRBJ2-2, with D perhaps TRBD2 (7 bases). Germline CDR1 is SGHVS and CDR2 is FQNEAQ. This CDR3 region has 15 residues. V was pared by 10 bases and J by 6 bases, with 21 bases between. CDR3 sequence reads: CATLAGALFAGELFF. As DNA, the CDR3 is TGTGCCACCCTTGCGGGGGCTCTTTTCGCCGGGGAGCTGTTTTTT. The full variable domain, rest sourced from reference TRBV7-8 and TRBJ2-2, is GAGVSQSPRYKVAKRGQDVALRCDPISGHVSLFWYQQALGQGPEFLTYFQNEAQLDKSGLPSDRFFAERPEGSVSTLKIQRTQQEDSAVYLCATLAGALFAGELFFGEGSRLTVL.

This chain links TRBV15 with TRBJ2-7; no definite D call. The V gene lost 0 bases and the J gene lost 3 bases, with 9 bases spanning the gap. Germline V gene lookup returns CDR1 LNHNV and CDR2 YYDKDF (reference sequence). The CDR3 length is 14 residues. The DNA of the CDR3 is TGTGCCACCAGCAGAGAGGGGAATATCTACGAGCAGTACTTC. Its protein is CATSREGNIYEQYF.